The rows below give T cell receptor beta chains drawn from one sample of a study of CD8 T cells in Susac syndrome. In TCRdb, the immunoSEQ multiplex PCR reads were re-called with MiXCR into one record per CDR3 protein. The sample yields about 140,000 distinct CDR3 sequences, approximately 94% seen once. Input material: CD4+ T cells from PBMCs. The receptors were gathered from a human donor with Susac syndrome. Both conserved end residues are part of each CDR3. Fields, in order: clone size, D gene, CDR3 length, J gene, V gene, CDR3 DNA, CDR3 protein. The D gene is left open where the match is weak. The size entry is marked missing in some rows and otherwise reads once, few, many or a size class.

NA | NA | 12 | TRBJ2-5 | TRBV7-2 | TGTGCCAGCAGCCTCCATTTAGAGACCCAGTACTTC | CASSLHLETQYF
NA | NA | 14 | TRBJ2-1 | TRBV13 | TGTGCCAGCAGCCTAAGGAGGGAGGCCAATGAGCAGTTCTTC | CASSLRREANEQFF
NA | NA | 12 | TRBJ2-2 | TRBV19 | TGTGCCAGTAGTATAGCCCCCGGGGAGCTGTTTTTT | CASSIAPGELFF
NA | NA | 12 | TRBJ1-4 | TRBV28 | TGTGCCAGCAGTGCAGGCGGCGAAAAACTGTTTTTT | CASSAGGEKLFF
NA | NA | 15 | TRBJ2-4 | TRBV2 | TGTGCCAGCAGTGACCGCATTGTTAGCAAAAACATTCAGTACTTC | CASSDRIVSKNIQYF
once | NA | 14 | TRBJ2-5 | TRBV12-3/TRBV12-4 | TGTGCCAGCAGCCAGTCAGGGCGCAGAGAGACCCAGTACTTC | CASSQSGRRETQYF
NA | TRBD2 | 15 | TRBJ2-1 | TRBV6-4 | TGTGCCAGCAGTGACCCGACTAGCGGGAGAAATGAGCAGTTCTTC | CASSDPTSGRNEQFF
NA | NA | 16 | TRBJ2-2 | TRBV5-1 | TGCGCCAGCAGCTTACGGGCCTCCCCGAACACCGGGGAGCTGTTTTTT | CASSLRASPNTGELFF
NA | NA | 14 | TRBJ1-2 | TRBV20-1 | TGCAGTGCTAGAGATCTCGGGGAGGGCTATGGCTACACCTTC | CSARDLGEGYGYTF
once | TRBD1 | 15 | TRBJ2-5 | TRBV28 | TGTGCCAGCAGTGGGGCCGGGACAGCCCAAGAGACCCAGTACTTC | CASSGAGTAQETQYF
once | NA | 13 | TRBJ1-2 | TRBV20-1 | TGCAGTGCAGAACCGCAGGGATTCTATGGCTACACCTTC | CSAEPQGFYGYTF
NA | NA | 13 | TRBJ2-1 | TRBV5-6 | TGTGCCAGCAGCTTTGGGGGATACAATGAGCAGTTCTTC | CASSFGGYNEQFF
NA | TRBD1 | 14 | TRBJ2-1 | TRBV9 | TGTGCCAGCAGCGCGACAGGGGGAGAGTATGAGCAGTTCTTC | CASSATGGEYEQFF
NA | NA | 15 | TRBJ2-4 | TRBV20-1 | TGCAGTGCTCACACAGGCCTCGGGGCCAAAAACATTCAGTACTTC | CSAHTGLGAKNIQYF
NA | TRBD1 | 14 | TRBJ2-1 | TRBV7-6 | TGTGCCAGCAGCTTTCCGGGACAGGGCGGAGAGCAGTTCTTC | CASSFPGQGGEQFF
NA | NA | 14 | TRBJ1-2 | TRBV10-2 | TGCGCCAGCACCCCCACGCAGACACTGCCTCGCCGCCTCTTC | CASTPTQTLPRRLF
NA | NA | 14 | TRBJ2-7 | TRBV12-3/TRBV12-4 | TGTGCCAGCAGCCCCCCCCGGGAGCCCTACGAGCAGTACTTC | CASSPPREPYEQYF
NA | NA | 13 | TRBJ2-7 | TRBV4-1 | TGCGCCAGCAGCCTACAACAGGACTACGAGCAGTACTTC | CASSLQQDYEQYF
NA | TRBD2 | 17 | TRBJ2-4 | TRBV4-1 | TGCGCCAGCAGCCAAGTTCGAGCGGGACTAGCCAAAAACATTCAGTACTTC | CASSQVRAGLAKNIQYF
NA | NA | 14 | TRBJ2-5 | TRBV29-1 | TGCAGCGTTAGGGGGGGGATGGGTGCGGAGACCCAGTACTTC | CSVRGGMGAETQYF
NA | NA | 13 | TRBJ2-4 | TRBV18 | TGTGCCAGCTCACCGACGGCGGAGGGCCTTCAGTACTTC | CASSPTAEGLQYF
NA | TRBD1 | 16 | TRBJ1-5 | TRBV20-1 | TGCAGTGCTACGGGACAGTCGAGTGATAGCAATCAGCCCCAGCATTTT | CSATGQSSDSNQPQHF
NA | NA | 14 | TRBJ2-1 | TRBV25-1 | TGTGCCAGCAGTGGAAGGCCCAGGGGAAGGGAGCAGTTCTTC | CASSGRPRGREQFF
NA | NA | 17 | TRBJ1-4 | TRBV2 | TGTGCCAGCAGCCCCAGCACGGCCTCTGCAAAAAATGAAAAACTGTTTTTT | CASSPSTASAKNEKLFF
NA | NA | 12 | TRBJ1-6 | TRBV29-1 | TGCAGCGCCGACGGAATGAAATCACCCCTCCACTTT | CSADGMKSPLHF
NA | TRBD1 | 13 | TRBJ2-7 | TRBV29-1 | TGCAGCGTTGCACTGACAGGGGGATACGAGCAGTACTTC | CSVALTGGYEQYF
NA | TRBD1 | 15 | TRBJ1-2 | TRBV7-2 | TGTGCCAGCAGCGGACAGGGAAGCTTAACCTATGGCTACACCTTC | CASSGQGSLTYGYTF
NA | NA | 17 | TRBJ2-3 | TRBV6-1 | TGTGCCAGCCGGGGTCCGTCGGGTGGAGGCGGAGCAGATACGCAGTATTTT | CASRGPSGGGGADTQYF
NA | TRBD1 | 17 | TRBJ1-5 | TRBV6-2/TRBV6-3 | TGTGCCAGCAGACCTTATCCCAGGGGGTATGGCAATCAGCCCCAGCATTTT | CASRPYPRGYGNQPQHF
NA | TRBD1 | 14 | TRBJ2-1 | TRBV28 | TGTGCCAGCACCGATGGTCAGGGGGCAAATGAGCAGTTCTTC | CASTDGQGANEQFF
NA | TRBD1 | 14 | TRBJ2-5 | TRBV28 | TGTGCCAGCAGTCCTACAGGGGTTGAAGAGACCCAGTACTTC | CASSPTGVEETQYF
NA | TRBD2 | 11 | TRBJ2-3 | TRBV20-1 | TGCAGTGCGGGGACTAGCGGTACGCAGTATTTT | CSAGTSGTQYF
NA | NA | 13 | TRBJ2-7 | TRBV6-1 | TGTGCCAGCAGAGACAGAGTAAACTACGAGCAGTACTTC | CASRDRVNYEQYF
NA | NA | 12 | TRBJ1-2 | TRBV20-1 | TGCAGTGCTAGACTTCCCTCCGGGGGCTACACCTTC | CSARLPSGGYTF
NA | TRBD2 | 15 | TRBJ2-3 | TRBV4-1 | TGCGCCAGCAGCGCGACTAGCGTGAGCACAGATACGCAGTATTTT | CASSATSVSTDTQYF
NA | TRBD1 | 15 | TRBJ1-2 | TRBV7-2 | TGTGCCAGCAGCTTAGTCTTGACAGGGGGTGCGGGCTACACCTTC | CASSLVLTGGAGYTF
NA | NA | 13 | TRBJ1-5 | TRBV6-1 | TGTGCCAGCAGTTTCACAGGGAATCAGCCCCAGCATTTT | CASSFTGNQPQHF
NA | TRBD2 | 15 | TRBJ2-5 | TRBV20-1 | TGCAGTGCTGGGGTTTGGCGGGGGGATAAAGAGACCCAGTACTTC | CSAGVWRGDKETQYF
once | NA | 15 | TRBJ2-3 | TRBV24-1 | TGTGCCACCAGTGACCCCGTCGAAGGGACAGATACGCAGTATTTT | CATSDPVEGTDTQYF
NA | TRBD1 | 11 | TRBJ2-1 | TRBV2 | TGTGCCAGCAGACAGGGGGCCCACGGCCGCTTC | CASRQGAHGRF
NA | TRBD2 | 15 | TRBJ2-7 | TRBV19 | TGTGCCAGTAGTGATCCCAGCGGGACCACCTACGAGCAGTACTTC | CASSDPSGTTYEQYF
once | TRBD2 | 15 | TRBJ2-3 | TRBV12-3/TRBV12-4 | TGTGCCAGCAGTTTAAGGCTAGCGGTCACAGATACGCAGTATTTT | CASSLRLAVTDTQYF